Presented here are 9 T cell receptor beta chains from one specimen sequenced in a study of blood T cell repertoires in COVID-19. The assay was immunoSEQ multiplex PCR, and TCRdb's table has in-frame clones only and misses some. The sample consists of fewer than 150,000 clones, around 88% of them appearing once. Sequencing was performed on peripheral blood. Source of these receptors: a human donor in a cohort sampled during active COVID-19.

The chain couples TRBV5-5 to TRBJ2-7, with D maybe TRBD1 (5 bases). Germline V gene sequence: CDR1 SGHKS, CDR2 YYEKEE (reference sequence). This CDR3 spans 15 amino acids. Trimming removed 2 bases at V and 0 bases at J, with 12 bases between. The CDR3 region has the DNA TGTGCCAGCAGCTTTGGGGCAGGAAGCTCCTACGAGCAGTACTTC. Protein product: CASSFGAGSSYEQYF.

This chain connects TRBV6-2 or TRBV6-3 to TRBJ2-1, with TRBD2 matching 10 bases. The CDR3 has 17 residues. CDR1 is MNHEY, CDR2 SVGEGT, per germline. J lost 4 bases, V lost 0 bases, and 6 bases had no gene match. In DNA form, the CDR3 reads TGTGCCAGCAGTTACTCGAGTACTAGCGGGGTTTACAATGAGCAGTTCTTC. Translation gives CASSYSSTSGVYNEQFF.

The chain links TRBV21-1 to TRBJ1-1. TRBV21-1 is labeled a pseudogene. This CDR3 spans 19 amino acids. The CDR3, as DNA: TGTGCCAGCAGCAAAGAATGTGGGGGAGGGACTCCGCTGAACACTGAAGCTTTCTTT. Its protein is CASSKECGGGTPLNTEAFF.

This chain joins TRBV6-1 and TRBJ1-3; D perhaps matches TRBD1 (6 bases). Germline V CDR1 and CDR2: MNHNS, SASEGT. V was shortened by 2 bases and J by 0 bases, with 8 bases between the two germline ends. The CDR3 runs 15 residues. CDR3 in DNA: TGTGCCAGCAGTGAAAGAGGGGGCTCTGGAAACACCATATATTTT. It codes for CASSERGGSGNTIYF.

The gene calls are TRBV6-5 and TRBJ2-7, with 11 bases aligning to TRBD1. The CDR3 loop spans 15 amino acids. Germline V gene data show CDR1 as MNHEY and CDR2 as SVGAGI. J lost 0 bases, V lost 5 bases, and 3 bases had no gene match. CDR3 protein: CASSIGTGGSYEQYF. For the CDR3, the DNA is TGTGCCAGCAGTATCGGGACAGGGGGCTCCTACGAGCAGTACTTC.

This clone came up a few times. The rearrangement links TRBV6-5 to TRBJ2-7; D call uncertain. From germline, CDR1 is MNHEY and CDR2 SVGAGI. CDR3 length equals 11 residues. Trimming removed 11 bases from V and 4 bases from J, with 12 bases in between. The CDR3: CAASGRYEQYF. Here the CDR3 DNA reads TGTGCCGCGTCAGGCCGTTACGAGCAGTACTTC.

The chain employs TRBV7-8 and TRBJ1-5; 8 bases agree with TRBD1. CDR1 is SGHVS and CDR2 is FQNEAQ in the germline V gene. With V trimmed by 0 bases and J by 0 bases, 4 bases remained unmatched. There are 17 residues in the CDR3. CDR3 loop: CASSLARDRSSNQPQHF. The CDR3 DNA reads TGTGCCAGCAGCTTAGCGAGGGACAGGAGTAGCAATCAGCCCCAGCATTTT.

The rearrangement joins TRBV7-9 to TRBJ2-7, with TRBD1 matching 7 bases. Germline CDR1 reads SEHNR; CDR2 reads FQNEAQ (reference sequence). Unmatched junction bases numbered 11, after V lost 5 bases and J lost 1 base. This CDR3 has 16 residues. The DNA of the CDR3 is TGTGCCAGCAGCCCGGTAGTAGGCAGGGGGTCCTACGAGCAGTACTTC. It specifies CASSPVVGRGSYEQYF.

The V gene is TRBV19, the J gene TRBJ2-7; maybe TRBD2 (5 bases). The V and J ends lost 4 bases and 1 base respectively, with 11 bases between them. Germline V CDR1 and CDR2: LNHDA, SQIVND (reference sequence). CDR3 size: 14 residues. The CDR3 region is CASSTEGRSYEQYF. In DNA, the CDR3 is TGTGCCAGTAGTACTGAGGGCAGATCCTACGAGCAGTACTTC.